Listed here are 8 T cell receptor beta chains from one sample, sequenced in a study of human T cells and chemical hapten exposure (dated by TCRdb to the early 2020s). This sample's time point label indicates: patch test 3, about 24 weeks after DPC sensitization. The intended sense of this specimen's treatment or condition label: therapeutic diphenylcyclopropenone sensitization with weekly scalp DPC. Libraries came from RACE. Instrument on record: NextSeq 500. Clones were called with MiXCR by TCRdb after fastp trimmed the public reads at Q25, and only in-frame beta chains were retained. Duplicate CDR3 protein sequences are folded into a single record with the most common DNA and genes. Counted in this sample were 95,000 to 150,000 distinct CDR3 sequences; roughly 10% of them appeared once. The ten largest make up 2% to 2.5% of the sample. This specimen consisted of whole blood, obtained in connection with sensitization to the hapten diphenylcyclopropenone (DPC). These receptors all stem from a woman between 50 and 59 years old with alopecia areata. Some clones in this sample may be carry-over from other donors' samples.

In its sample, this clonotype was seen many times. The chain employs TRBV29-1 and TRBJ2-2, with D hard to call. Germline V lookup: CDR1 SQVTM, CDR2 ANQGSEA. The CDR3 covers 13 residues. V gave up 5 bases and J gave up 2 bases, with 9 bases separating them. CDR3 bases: TGCAGCGTTCGTGGGATTAACACCGGGGAGCTGTTTTTT. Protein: CSVRGINTGELFF.

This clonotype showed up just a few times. In DNA, the CDR3 is TGTGCCAGCAGCCCTAGGGACAGGGCCATTGGTTTTGGTGAAAAACTGTTTTTT. Its protein product is CASSPRDRAIGFGEKLFF. The chain carries TRBV9 and TRBJ1-4, with TRBD1 matching over 9 bases. The germline gives CDR1 SGDLS, CDR2 YYNGEE. The CDR3 is 18 residues long. Trimming took 4 bases from V and 7 from J; bases not matched to a gene: 17.

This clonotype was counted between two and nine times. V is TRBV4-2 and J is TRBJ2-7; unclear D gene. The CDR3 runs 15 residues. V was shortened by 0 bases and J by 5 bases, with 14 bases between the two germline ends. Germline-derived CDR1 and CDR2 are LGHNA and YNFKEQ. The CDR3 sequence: CASSQDLRFADEQYF. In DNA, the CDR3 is TGTGCCAGCAGCCAAGACCTGAGGTTTGCCGACGAGCAGTACTTC.

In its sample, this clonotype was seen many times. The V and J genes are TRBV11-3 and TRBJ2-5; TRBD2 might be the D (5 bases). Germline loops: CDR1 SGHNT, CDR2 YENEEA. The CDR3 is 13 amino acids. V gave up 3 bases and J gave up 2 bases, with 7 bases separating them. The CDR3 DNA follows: TGTGCCAGCAGCTTTGGACTTCAAGAGACCCAGTACTTC. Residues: CASSFGLQETQYF.

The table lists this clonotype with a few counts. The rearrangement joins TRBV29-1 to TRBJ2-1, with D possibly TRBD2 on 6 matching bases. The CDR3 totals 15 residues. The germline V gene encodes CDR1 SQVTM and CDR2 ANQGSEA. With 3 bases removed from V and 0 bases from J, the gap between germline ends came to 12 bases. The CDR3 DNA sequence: TGCAGCGTTGAGGAGGGGACCAGCTCCTACAATGAGCAGTTCTTC. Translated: CSVEEGTSSYNEQFF.

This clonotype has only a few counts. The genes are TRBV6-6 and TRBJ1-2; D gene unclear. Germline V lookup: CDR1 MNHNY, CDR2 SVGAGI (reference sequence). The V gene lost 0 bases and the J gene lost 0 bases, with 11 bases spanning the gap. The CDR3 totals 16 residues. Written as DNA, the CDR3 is TGTGCCAGCAGTTACTCGCAGGCCGGGGCTAACTATGGCTACACCTTC. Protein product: CASSYSQAGANYGYTF.

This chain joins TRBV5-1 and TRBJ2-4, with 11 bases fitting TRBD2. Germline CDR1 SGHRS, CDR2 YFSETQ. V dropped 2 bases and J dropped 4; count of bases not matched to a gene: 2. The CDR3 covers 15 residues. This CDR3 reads CASSLGTSGKNIQYF. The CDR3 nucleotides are TGCGCCAGCAGCTTAGGGACTAGCGGAAAAAACATTCAGTACTTC.

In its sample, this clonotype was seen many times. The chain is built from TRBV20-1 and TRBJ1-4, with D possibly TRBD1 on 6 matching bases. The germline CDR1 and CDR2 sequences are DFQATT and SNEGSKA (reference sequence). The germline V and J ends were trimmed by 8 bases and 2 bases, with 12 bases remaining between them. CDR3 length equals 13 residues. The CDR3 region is CSSSGDTNEKLFF. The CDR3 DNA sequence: TGCAGTTCCTCAGGGGATACTAATGAAAAACTGTTTTTT.